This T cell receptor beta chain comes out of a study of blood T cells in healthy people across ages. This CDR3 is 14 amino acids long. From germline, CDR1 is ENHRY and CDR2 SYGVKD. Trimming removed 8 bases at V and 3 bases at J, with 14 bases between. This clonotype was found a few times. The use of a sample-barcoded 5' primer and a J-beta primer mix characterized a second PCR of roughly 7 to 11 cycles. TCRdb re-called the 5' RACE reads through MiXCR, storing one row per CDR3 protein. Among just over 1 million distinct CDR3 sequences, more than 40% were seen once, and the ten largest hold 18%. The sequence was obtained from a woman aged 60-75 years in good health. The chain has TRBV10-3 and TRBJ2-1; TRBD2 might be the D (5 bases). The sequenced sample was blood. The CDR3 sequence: CAISASSNYNEQFF. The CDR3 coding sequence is TGTGCCATCTCGGCTAGCAGCAACTACAATGAGCAGTTCTTC.